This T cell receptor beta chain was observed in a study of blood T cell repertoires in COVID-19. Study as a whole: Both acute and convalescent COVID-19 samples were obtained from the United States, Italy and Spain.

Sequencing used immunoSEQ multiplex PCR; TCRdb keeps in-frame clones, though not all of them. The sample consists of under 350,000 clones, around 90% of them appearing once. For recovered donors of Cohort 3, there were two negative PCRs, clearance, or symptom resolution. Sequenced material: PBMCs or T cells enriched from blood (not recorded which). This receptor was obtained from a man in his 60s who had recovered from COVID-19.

This CDR3 is CASKGDWGHSSGELFF. In DNA, the CDR3 is TGTGCCAGCAAGGGGGATTGGGGACATTCCTCCGGGGAGCTGTTTTTT. The rearrangement links TRBV27 to TRBJ2-2, with D possibly TRBD1 on 6 matching bases. Germline assignment: CDR1 MNHEY and CDR2 SMNVEV (reference sequence). This CDR3 is built from 16 residues. The V gene lost 7 bases and the J gene lost 6 bases, with 21 bases spanning the gap.